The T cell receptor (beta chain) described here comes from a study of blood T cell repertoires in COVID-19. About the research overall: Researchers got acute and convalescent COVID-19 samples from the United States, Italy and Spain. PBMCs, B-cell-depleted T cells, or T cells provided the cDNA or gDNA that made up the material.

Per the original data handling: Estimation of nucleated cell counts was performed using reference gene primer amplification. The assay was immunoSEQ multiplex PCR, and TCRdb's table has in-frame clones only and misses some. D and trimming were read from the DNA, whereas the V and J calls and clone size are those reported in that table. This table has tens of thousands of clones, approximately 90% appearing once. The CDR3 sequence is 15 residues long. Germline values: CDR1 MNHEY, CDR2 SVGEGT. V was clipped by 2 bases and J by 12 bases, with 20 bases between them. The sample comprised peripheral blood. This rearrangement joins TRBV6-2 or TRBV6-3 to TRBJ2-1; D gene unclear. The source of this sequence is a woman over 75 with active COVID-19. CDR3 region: CASSYEDARWASQFF. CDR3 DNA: TGTGCCAGCAGTTACGAAGATGCCCGGTGGGCGTCGCAGTTCTTC.